Below are 11 T cell receptor beta chains sequenced from a single sample in a study of cytotoxic CD8 clonotypes in ibrutinib-treated CLL. Profiling relied on immunoSEQ multiplex PCR, and the TCRdb table lists in-frame clones only, not all of them. Counted here are around 200,000 clones, about four fifths occurring once; the ten biggest clones make up approximately 10%. The material sequenced was PBMCs, taken after 12 months of ibrutinib treatment. The receptors derive from a human donor with chronic lymphocytic leukemia.

The gene calls are TRBV2 and TRBJ2-7; D is unclear. Per the germline V gene, CDR1 is SNHLY and CDR2 is FYNNEI. Trimming pared 6 bases from V and 3 bases from J, leaving 9 bases between. This CDR3 region has 12 residues. CDR3 region: CASRVLGYEQYF. DNA of the CDR3: TGTGCCAGCAGAGTCCTAGGCTACGAGCAGTACTTC.

J is TRBJ1-2 and V is TRBV28; 9 bases match TRBD1. Germline CDR1 and CDR2: MDHEN and SYDVKM. The trim removed 4 bases at V and 6 bases at J, leaving 15 bases unmatched. The CDR3 runs 17 residues. This CDR3 reads CASSSGTGSGELDGYTF. Here the CDR3 DNA reads TGTGCCAGCAGTTCAGGGACAGGGTCGGGGGAACTGGATGGCTACACCTTC.

Of note for this clone: The sample carries other DNA sequences with the same CDR3. The J gene is TRBJ1-5, the V gene TRBV18; no clear D. This CDR3 comprises 13 residues. Germline V CDR1 and CDR2: KGHSH, LQKENI. V lost 3 bases and J 5 bases, leaving 8 bases between the germline ends. In nucleotides, the CDR3 is TGTGCCAGCTCACCCGACCAAGATCAGCCCCAGCATTTT. The encoded protein is CASSPDQDQPQHF.

The chain couples TRBV4-2 to TRBJ2-1; no reliable D call. This CDR3 is 14 amino acids long. Trimming removed 0 bases at V and 9 bases at J, with 12 bases between. Looked up from germline, CDR1 is LGHNA and CDR2 is YNFKEQ. The CDR3 loop reads CASSQEGRIGEQFF. The CDR3 DNA is TGTGCCAGCAGCCAAGAGGGTAGGATCGGTGAGCAGTTCTTC.

This chain connects TRBV10-2 to TRBJ2-1; D is ambiguous. The CDR3 has 14 amino acids. Germline CDR1 reads WSHSY; CDR2 reads SAAADI. V was cut by 4 bases and J by 0 bases, with 7 bases left in between. The CDR3, as DNA: TGCGCCAGCAGTGGTGCCAGCTCCTACAATGAGCAGTTCTTC. This sequence encodes CASSGASSYNEQFF.

The chain has TRBV18 and TRBJ2-5; maybe TRBD2 (6 bases). Germline CDR1 KGHSH, CDR2 LQKENI. The CDR3 is made up of 14 amino acids. Trimming left V 4 bases short and J 3 bases short, with 12 bases between. This CDR3 reads CASSRVGTEETQYF. The CDR3 DNA reads TGTGCCAGCTCACGGGTAGGGACTGAAGAGACCCAGTACTTC.

The chain employs TRBV9 and TRBJ2-7, with D possibly being TRBD1 (5 bases). CDR1 SGDLS and CDR2 YYNGEE come from the germline V gene. With 0 bases removed from V and 8 bases from J, the gap between germline ends came to 18 bases. This CDR3 has 15 amino acids. CDR3 residues: CASSVAQGRDTKQYF. In nucleotides, the CDR3 is TGTGCCAGCAGCGTAGCTCAGGGCCGAGATACGAAGCAGTACTTC. The full variable domain, in which reference TRBV9 and TRBJ2-7 provide the parts outside the CDR3, is DSGVTQTPKHLITATGQRVTLRCSPRSGDLSVYWYQQSLDQGLQFLIQYYNGEERAKGNILERFSAQQFPDLHSELNLSSLELGDSALYFCASSVAQGRDTKQYFGPGTRLTVT.

This chain links TRBV19 with TRBJ1-1; 7 positions match TRBD1. CDR3 size: 15 residues. Germline-derived CDR1 and CDR2 are LNHDA and SQIVND (reference sequence). V was pared by 6 bases and J by 2 bases, with 9 bases of the junction left unmatched. The CDR3 sequence is CASSLGQPLNTEAFF. The CDR3 DNA reads TGTGCCAGTAGCCTGGGACAGCCACTTAACACTGAAGCTTTCTTT.

Written as DNA, the CDR3 is TGTGCCAGCAGCGCCATGGGGGCTGGGGATACGCAGTATTTT. It yields the protein CASSAMGAGDTQYF. V usage is TRBV7-9 and J usage is TRBJ2-3, with TRBD1 as a possible D gene (6 bases). This CDR3 has 14 amino acids. The ends were cut back, 5 bases at V and 6 bases at J, with 15 bases in the middle. CDR1 SEHNR and CDR2 FQNEAQ come from the germline V gene (reference sequence).

The genes are TRBV7-9 and TRBJ2-2; 7 nucleotides line up with TRBD2. V was pared by 11 bases and J by 1 base, with 7 bases of the junction left unmatched. The CDR3 contains 14 residues. CDR1 is SEHNR and CDR2 is FQNEAQ in the germline V gene (reference sequence). The CDR3 region is CAERGGLNTGELFF. CDR3 coding DNA: TGTGCCGAAAGGGGAGGGTTGAACACCGGGGAGCTGTTTTTT. Supplemented by reference TRBV7-9 and TRBJ2-2, the full variable domain reads DTGVSQNPRHKITKRGQNVTFRCDPISEHNRLYWYRQTLGQGPEFLTYFQNEAQLEKSRLLSDRFSAERPKGSFSTLEIQRTEQGDSAMYLCAERGGLNTGELFFGEGSRLTVL.

This clone appeared a single time. J is TRBJ2-7 and V is TRBV6-1; 9 positions match TRBD1. The CDR3 has 13 residues. J was trimmed by 6 bases and V by 4 bases; bases with no gene match: 4. In germline, CDR1 is MNHNS, CDR2 SASEGT. DNA for the CDR3: TGTGCCAGCAGTGGGACAGGGGTGGGCGAGCAGTACTTC. This translates into CASSGTGVGEQYF.